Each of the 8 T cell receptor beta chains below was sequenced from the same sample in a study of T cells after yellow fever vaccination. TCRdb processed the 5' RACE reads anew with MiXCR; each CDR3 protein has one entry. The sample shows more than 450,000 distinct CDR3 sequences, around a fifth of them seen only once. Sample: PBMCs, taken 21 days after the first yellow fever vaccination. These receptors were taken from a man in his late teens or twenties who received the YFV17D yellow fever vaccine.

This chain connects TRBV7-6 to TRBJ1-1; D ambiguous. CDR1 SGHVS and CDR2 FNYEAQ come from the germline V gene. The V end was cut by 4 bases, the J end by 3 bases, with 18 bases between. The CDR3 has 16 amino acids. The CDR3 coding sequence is TGTGCCAGCAGCTCCCCCGGGGTAGGGCGGGACACTGAAGCTTTCTTT. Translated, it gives CASSSPGVGRDTEAFF.

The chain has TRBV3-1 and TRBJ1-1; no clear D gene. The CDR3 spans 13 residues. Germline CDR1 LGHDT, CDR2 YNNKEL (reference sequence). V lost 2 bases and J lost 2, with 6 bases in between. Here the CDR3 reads CASSQQFNTEAFF. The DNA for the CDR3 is TGTGCCAGCAGCCAACAGTTCAACACTGAAGCTTTCTTT.

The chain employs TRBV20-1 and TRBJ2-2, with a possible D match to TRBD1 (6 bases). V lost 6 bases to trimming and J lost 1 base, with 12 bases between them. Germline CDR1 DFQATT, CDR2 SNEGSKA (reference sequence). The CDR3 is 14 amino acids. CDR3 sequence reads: CSAQGQQNTGELFF. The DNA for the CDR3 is TGCAGTGCCCAAGGACAGCAGAACACCGGGGAGCTGTTTTTT.

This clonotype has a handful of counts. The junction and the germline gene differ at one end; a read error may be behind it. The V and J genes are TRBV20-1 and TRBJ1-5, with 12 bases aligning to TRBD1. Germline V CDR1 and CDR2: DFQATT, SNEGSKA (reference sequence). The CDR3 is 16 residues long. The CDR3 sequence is CCARASGQGAGQPQHF. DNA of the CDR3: TGCTGTGCTAGAGCTTCGGGACAGGGGGCGGGCCAGCCCCAGCATTTT.

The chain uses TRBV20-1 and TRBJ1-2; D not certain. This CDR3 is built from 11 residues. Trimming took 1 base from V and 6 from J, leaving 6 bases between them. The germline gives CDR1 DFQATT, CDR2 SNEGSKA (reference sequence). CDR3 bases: TGCAGTGCTAGAGCCAATGATGGCTACACCTTC. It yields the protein CSARANDGYTF.

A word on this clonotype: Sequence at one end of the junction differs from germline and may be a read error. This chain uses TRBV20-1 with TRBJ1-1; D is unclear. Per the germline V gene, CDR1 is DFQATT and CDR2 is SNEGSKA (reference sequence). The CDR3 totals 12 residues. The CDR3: CRATLPDREAFF. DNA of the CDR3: TGCAGGGCTACGCTCCCGGACCGCGAAGCTTTCTTT.

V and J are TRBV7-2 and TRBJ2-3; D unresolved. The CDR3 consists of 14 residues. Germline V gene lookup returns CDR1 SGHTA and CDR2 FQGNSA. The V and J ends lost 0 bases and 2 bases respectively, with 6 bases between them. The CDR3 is CASSLAWNTDTQYF. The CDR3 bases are TGTGCCAGCAGCTTAGCCTGGAACACAGATACGCAGTATTTT.

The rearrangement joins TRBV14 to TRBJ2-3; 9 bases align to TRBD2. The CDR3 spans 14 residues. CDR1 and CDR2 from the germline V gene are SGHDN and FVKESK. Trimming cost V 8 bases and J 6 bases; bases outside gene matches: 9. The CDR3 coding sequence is TGTGCCAGCCGTCAAGCGGGGGGCTTGGATACGCAGTATTTT. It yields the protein CASRQAGGLDTQYF.